The 21 T cell receptor beta chains below all came from one sample that was sequenced in a study of blood T cell repertoires in COVID-19. Assay used: immunoSEQ multiplex PCR; TCRdb lists only in-frame clones, some missing. The table has around 160,000 clones, about 86% seen once. The sequencing input was peripheral blood. The receptor source for this set is a man aged 55 to 70 with acute or convalescent COVID-19.

The chain carries TRBV6-5 and TRBJ2-7; unclear D gene. CDR1 and CDR2 from the germline V gene are MNHEY and SVGAGI. V was cut by 6 bases and J by 0 bases, with 12 bases left in between. The CDR3 is 14 amino acids. DNA for the CDR3: TGTGCCAGCAGCCGGCAGCGAAGCTCCTACGAGCAGTACTTC. It codes for CASSRQRSSYEQYF.

The CDR3 spells CASRTSGQETQYF. Written as DNA, the CDR3 is TGTGCCAGCAGGACTAGCGGACAAGAGACCCAGTACTTC. J is TRBJ2-5 and V is TRBV27; 9 bases fit TRBD2. Trimming cost V 6 bases and J 2 bases; bases outside gene matches: 1. The CDR3 runs to 13 residues. CDR1 and CDR2 from the germline V gene are MNHEY and SMNVEV (reference sequence).

The chain employs TRBV30 and TRBJ1-5; D unclear. The V gene lost 0 bases and the J gene lost 4 bases, with 10 bases spanning the gap. The CDR3 runs to 14 residues. Per the germline V gene, CDR1 is GTSNPN and CDR2 is SVGIG (reference sequence). The CDR3, as DNA: TGTGCCTGGAGTGTCGTTCCGGGAAATCAGCCCCAGCATTTT. Amino acid sequence: CAWSVVPGNQPQHF.

The chain recombines TRBV12-3 or TRBV12-4 with TRBJ1-1; D gene uncertain. With 8 bases removed from V and 7 bases from J, the gap between germline ends came to 11 bases. The CDR3 spans 11 residues. Written as DNA, the CDR3 is TGTGCCAGCTCAGTGAGGGTTGAAGCTTTCTTT. Encoded protein: CASSVRVEAFF.

The gene calls are TRBV30 and TRBJ1-6; maybe TRBD1 (5 bases). V lost 2 bases, J lost 8 bases, and 22 bases lay in between. CDR1 GTSNPN and CDR2 SVGIG come from the germline V gene (reference sequence). The CDR3 covers 17 residues. The CDR3 is CAWSLPGGGFTDSPLHF. The DNA for the CDR3 is TGTGCCTGGAGTCTGCCCGGCGGGGGGTTTACGGATTCACCCCTCCACTTT.

V usage is TRBV3-1 (or the pseudogene TRBV3-2) and J usage is TRBJ1-5; D might be TRBD1 (6 bases). Germline CDR1 is LGHDT and CDR2 is YNNKEL (reference sequence). V shed 3 bases and J shed 6 bases, with 9 bases lying between them. The CDR3 loop spans 13 amino acids. Here the CDR3 DNA reads TGTGCCAGCAGCCAGGAAGGGGGTCAGCCCCAGCATTTT. Translation: CASSQEGGQPQHF.

The table lists this clone with a few counts. This rearrangement joins TRBV11-2 to TRBJ2-7; 7 positions agree with TRBD1. Germline V lookup: CDR1 SGHAT, CDR2 FQNNGV. CDR3 length: 14 amino acids. The ends lost 4 bases at V and 4 bases at J; junction bases unmatched: 7. CDR3 sequence: CASSSVGQAYEQYF. Written as DNA, the CDR3 is TGTGCCAGCAGCTCAGTAGGACAGGCTTACGAGCAGTACTTC.

This clone appeared a single time. The DNA for the CDR3 is TGTGCCAGCTGCCCGGACAGGAACTATGGCTACACCTTC. The encoded protein is CASCPDRNYGYTF. V and J are TRBV2 and TRBJ1-2, with TRBD1 matching 7 bases. CDR1 and CDR2 from the germline V gene are SNHLY and FYNNEI. After removal of 8 bases from V and 2 bases from J, the junction contained 5 bases not matched to a gene. This CDR3 is built from 13 residues.

V gene TRBV5-1 combines with J gene TRBJ2-5; D is perhaps TRBD1 (5 bases). Looked up from germline, CDR1 is SGHRS and CDR2 is YFSETQ. V was clipped by 0 bases and J by 2 bases, with 17 bases between them. The CDR3 extends over 17 amino acids. CDR3 sequence (DNA): TGCGCCAGCAGCTTGGGGGGTATCCGGACACCACAAGAGACCCAGTACTTC. Translation: CASSLGGIRTPQETQYF.

This clone was counted a single time. The chain employs TRBV29-1 and TRBJ2-7; TRBD2 agrees at 8 bases. Germline CDR1 SQVTM, CDR2 ANQGSEA. The CDR3 has 13 amino acids. The junction had 6 bases not matched to a gene; V was cut back by 6 bases and J by 2 bases. The CDR3 is CSVTAGAAYEQYF. The CDR3 nucleotides read TGCAGCGTGACAGCGGGGGCCGCCTACGAGCAGTACTTC.

This chain links TRBV27 with TRBJ2-3, with 12 bases identical to TRBD2. The CDR3 contains 19 residues. The V segment lost 0 bases and the J segment 3 bases; nucleotides outside the gene matches: 10. CDR1 MNHEY and CDR2 SMNVEV come from the germline V gene (reference sequence). The CDR3 DNA sequence: TGTGCCAGCAGTTTATCCTCTAGCGGGAGGGCCTCTGGGACAGATACGCAGTATTTT. Translation: CASSLSSSGRASGTDTQYF.

The J gene is TRBJ1-5, the V gene TRBV19; possibly TRBD1 for D (6 bases). CDR1 is LNHDA and CDR2 is SQIVND in the germline V gene (reference sequence). The V end lost 3 bases, the J end lost 0 bases, and 12 bases lay between the germline ends. The CDR3 extends over 16 amino acids. CDR3 coding DNA: TGTGCCAGTAGTATTCGGACAGACTATAGCAATCAGCCCCAGCATTTT. It encodes CASSIRTDYSNQPQHF.

The V call is TRBV18, the J call TRBJ2-1, with TRBD2 matching over 11 bases. This CDR3 contains 15 residues. The germline V gene has CDR1 KGHSH and CDR2 LQKENI. Trimming cost V 6 bases and J 3 bases; bases outside gene matches: 4. CDR3 DNA sequence: TGTGCCAGCTCTCCGGGACTAGCGGACTACAATGAGCAGTTCTTC. Translated, it gives CASSPGLADYNEQFF.

The chain couples TRBV19 to TRBJ1-5, with D perhaps TRBD1 (6 bases). V gave up 9 bases and J gave up 4 bases, with 19 bases separating them. The germline V gene has CDR1 LNHDA and CDR2 SQIVND (reference sequence). The CDR3 sequence is 15 residues long. The CDR3 spells CASRTEGRRNQPQHF. CDR3 bases: TGTGCCAGCCGGACAGAAGGCCGCCGTAATCAGCCCCAGCATTTT.

This clone has just one count. The CDR3 DNA is TGTGCCAGCAGCTTCGCGGGGGTAGCGGCTAGCACAGATACGCAGTATTTT. Amino acids: CASSFAGVAASTDTQYF. The genes are TRBV7-2 and TRBJ2-3; 7 nucleotides agree with TRBD2. The CDR3 length is 17 residues. Germline V gene lookup returns CDR1 SGHTA and CDR2 FQGNSA. V lost 3 bases and J lost 0; bases outside the gene matches: 9.

The chain has TRBV24-1 and TRBJ1-2, with TRBD1 identical over 7 bases. The germline V gene encodes CDR1 KGHDR and CDR2 SFDVKD. The CDR3 sequence is 12 residues long. With V trimmed by 3 bases and J by 14 bases, 8 bases remained unmatched. The CDR3 loop is CATSDPDRPPTF. The CDR3 nucleotides read TGTGCCACCAGTGATCCGGACAGGCCTCCGACCTTC.

The J gene is TRBJ2-7, the V gene TRBV4-2; D is possibly TRBD2 (5 bases). Germline V gives CDR1 LGHNA, CDR2 YNFKEQ. CDR3 size: 15 residues. The germline V and J ends were trimmed by 1 base and 1 base, with 11 bases remaining between them. CDR3 amino acids: CASSQGGVGSYEQYF. CDR3 coding DNA: TGTGCCAGCAGCCAAGGGGGAGTGGGATCCTACGAGCAGTACTTC.

There are a few counts of this clone. V usage is TRBV19 and J usage is TRBJ2-7; 8 nucleotides agree with TRBD1. Per germline, CDR1 LNHDA and CDR2 SQIVND (reference sequence). The CDR3 sequence is 15 residues long. Trimming cost V 1 base and J 2 bases; bases outside gene matches: 4. The CDR3 region is CASSIVGTGTYEQYF. As DNA, the CDR3 is TGTGCCAGTAGTATAGTGGGGACAGGCACCTACGAGCAGTACTTC.

This chain links TRBV11-2 with TRBJ1-4; 7 nucleotides line up with TRBD1. The CDR3 runs to 15 residues. V lost 6 bases, J lost 0 bases, and 4 bases stayed unmatched. The germline V gene has CDR1 SGHAT and CDR2 FQNNGV. DNA of the CDR3: TGTGCCAGCAGTTACCAGGGGGCAACTAATGAAAAACTGTTTTTT. Its protein product is CASSYQGATNEKLFF.

The chain uses TRBV28 and TRBJ1-2; 12 bases map to TRBD1. CDR1 is MDHEN and CDR2 is SYDVKM in the germline V gene. The ends lost 5 bases at V and 8 bases at J; junction bases unmatched: 9. The CDR3 sequence is 15 residues long. CDR3 amino acids: CASSLPGQGAEGYTF. The CDR3 nucleotides are TGTGCCAGCAGTCTTCCGGGACAGGGGGCGGAGGGCTACACCTTC.

The V call is TRBV10-3, the J call TRBJ1-2; D gene uncertain. Between the trimmed V and J ends, which lost 10 bases and 3 bases, there was a span of 15 bases. This CDR3 spans 13 amino acids. Germline V gene lookup returns CDR1 ENHRY and CDR2 SYGVKD. The CDR3 nucleotides read TGTGCCAGTCTTTCCGGGAACGACTATGGCTACACCTTC. Amino acid sequence: CASLSGNDYGYTF.